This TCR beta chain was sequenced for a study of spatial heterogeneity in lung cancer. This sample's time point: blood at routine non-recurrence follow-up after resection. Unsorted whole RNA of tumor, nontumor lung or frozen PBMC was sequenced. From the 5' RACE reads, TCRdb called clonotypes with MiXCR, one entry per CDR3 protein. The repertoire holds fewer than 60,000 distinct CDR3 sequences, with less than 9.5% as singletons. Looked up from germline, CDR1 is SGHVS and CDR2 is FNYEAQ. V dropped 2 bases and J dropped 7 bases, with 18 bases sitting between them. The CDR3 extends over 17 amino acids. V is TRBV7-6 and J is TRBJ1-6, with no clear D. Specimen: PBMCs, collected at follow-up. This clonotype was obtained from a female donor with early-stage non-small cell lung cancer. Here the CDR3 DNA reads TGTGCCAGCAGCTTATACCCCCCGGTCGGTGGGAATTCACCCCTCCACTTT. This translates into CASSLYPPVGGNSPLHF.